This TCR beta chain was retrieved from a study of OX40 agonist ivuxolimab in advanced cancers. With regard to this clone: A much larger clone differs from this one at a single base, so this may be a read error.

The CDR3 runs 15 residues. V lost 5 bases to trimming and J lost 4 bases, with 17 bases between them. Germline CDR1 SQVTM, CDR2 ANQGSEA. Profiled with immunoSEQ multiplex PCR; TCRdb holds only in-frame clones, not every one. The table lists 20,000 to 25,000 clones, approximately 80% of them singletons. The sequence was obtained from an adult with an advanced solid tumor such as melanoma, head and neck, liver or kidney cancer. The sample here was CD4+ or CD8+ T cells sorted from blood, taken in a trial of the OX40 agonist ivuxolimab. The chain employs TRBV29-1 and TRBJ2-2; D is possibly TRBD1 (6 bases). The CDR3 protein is CSVPAGVLSTGELFF. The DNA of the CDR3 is TGCAGCGTTCCTGCAGGGGTTTTGAGCACCGGGGAGCTGTTTTTT.